The source of this T cell receptor beta chain is a study of OX40 agonist ivuxolimab in advanced cancers. Patients were ineligible given autoimmune disease history or systemic immunosuppression. This CDR3 is 16 amino acids long. Per germline, CDR1 LNHDA and CDR2 SQIVND (reference sequence). The V end was cut by 3 bases, the J end by 3 bases, with 15 bases between. Profiled with immunoSEQ multiplex PCR; TCRdb holds only in-frame clones, not every one. The sample has nearly 70,000 clones; roughly 85% are singletons. The sequences come from CD4+ or CD8+ T cells sorted from blood, collected in a trial of the OX40 agonist ivuxolimab. This rearrangement joins TRBV19 to TRBJ1-5, with D perhaps matching TRBD1 (6 bases). The origin of this receptor is an adult with an advanced solid tumor such as melanoma, head and neck, liver or kidney cancer. The CDR3 region has the DNA TGTGCCAGTAGTATGCTGGGGGGCTGGGTCAATCAGCCCCAGCATTTT. Residues: CASSMLGGWVNQPQHF.